These 16 T cell receptor beta chains came from one sample sequenced in a study of human T cells and chemical hapten exposure. Regarding time point: patch test 3, about 24 weeks after DPC sensitization. Treatment here: therapeutic diphenylcyclopropenone sensitization with weekly scalp DPC. TCRdb itself ran the RACE reads through MiXCR, one entry per CDR3 protein. This sample has around 150,000 distinct CDR3 sequences, with roughly 26% found just once. The sample consisted of whole blood, taken in connection with sensitization to the hapten diphenylcyclopropenone (DPC). The source is a woman aged 18 to 35 with alopecia areata. Some clones in this sample may be carry-over from other donors' samples.

In the case of this clonotype: The conserved closing phenylalanine or tryptophan is absent in this CDR3, likely reflecting a read error. This sequence joins TRBV9 and TRBJ2-1, with 9 positions matching TRBD2. There are 14 residues in the CDR3. Germline trimming cut 0 bases from V and 13 bases from J; bases unmatched to any gene: 8. CDR1 is SGDLS, CDR2 YYNGEE, per germline. The DNA for the CDR3 is TGTGCCAGCAGCGTAGCTAGCGGGGAAGCCGCCCAGTTCTCC. Translation gives CASSVASGEAAQFS.

This sequence joins TRBV20-1 and TRBJ2-3, with a possible D match to TRBD2 (5 bases). The CDR3 sequence is 14 residues long. Trimming took off 1 base at V and 4 bases at J, with 12 bases between the two ends. Germline-derived CDR1 and CDR2 are DFQATT and SNEGSKA (reference sequence). In nucleotides, the CDR3 is TGCAGTGCTAGAGTCTCGGGGAATGCAGATACGCAGTATTTT. Residues: CSARVSGNADTQYF.

This clonotype was seen once. The chain employs TRBV7-9 and TRBJ2-7; 9 nucleotides agree with TRBD2. Per germline, CDR1 SEHNR and CDR2 FQNEAQ (reference sequence). This CDR3 has 14 residues. V was clipped by 5 bases and J by 6 bases; unmatched bases: 8. The CDR3 bases are TGTGCCAGCAGCCCGAGGTGGACTAGCGTCGAGCAGTACTTC. This encodes CASSPRWTSVEQYF.

V is TRBV2 and J is TRBJ1-1, with TRBD1 as a possible D gene (5 bases). V gave up 7 bases and J gave up 2 bases, with 14 bases separating them. The CDR3 covers 14 residues. Germline V gene sequence: CDR1 SNHLY, CDR2 FYNNEI. The CDR3 nucleotides are TGTGCCAGCATTGGGACTTGGGGAAACACTGAAGCTTTCTTT. Encoded protein: CASIGTWGNTEAFF.

V is TRBV24-1 and J is TRBJ1-3; D gene ambiguous. This CDR3 has 16 residues. Germline CDR1 is KGHDR and CDR2 is SFDVKD. V lost 5 bases to trimming and J lost 2 bases, with 15 bases between them. The CDR3 nucleotides are TGTGCCACCAGTGCAGGTCAAGAATCCACTGGAAACACCATATATTTT. This codes for CATSAGQESTGNTIYF.

The V and J genes are TRBV12-3 or TRBV12-4 and TRBJ2-5; possibly TRBD2 for D (6 bases). Deletions cut 1 base from V and 2 bases from J, with 8 bases between. The CDR3 totals 14 residues. CDR3 sequence reads: CASSLEGRQETQYF. The DNA for the CDR3 is TGTGCCAGCAGTTTAGAGGGGAGGCAAGAGACCCAGTACTTC.

This clonotype was seen a few times. The chain has TRBV12-3 or TRBV12-4 and TRBJ2-7, with D perhaps matching TRBD2 (5 bases). The CDR3 extends over 13 amino acids. V was shortened by 1 base and J by 6 bases, with 10 bases between the two germline ends. In nucleotides, the CDR3 is TGTGCCAGCAGTTTAGTTGTCCGGGGCGAGCAGTACTTC. Amino acid sequence: CASSLVVRGEQYF.

This clonotype was counted only a few times. V gene TRBV4-3 combines with J gene TRBJ1-2, with D possibly TRBD1 on 6 matching bases. Germline V gene lookup returns CDR1 LGHNA and CDR2 YSLEER. Trimming left V 4 bases short and J 5 bases short, with 11 bases between. This CDR3 is built from 13 residues. The CDR3 nucleotides read TGCGCCAGCAGCCGGACAGACTATTATGGCTACACCTTC. Its protein product is CASSRTDYYGYTF.

The V and J genes are TRBV5-1 and TRBJ2-5, with D hard to call. This CDR3 contains 15 residues. V was pared by 1 base and J by 1 base, with 11 bases between. The germline V gene encodes CDR1 SGHRS and CDR2 YFSETQ. The CDR3 DNA sequence: TGCGCCAGCAGCTTGAACCCCGCGGTCCAAGAGACCCAGTACTTC. It yields the protein CASSLNPAVQETQYF.

This clonotype was observed a few times. CDR3 amino acids: CASSYGTSNEQFF. In DNA form, the CDR3 reads TGTGCCAGCAGTTACGGGACTAGCAATGAGCAGTTCTTC. This chain connects TRBV6-2 or TRBV6-3 to TRBJ2-1; 8 positions agree with TRBD2. Germline V gene sequence: CDR1 MNHEY, CDR2 SVGEGT. V shed 2 bases, J shed 6 bases, and the junction held 0 bases outside the gene matches. The CDR3 spans 13 residues.

The chain combines TRBV4-3 with TRBJ1-2, with D perhaps matching TRBD1 (5 bases). The CDR3 totals 14 residues. Per germline, CDR1 LGHNA and CDR2 YSLEER. Trimming pared 4 bases from V and 2 bases from J, leaving 11 bases between. CDR3 DNA: TGCGCCAGCAGCCCGACAGTAACCAACTATGGCTACACCTTC. It translates to CASSPTVTNYGYTF.

The V call is TRBV15, the J call TRBJ2-6; D is perhaps TRBD2 (5 bases). Germline lookup yields CDR1 LNHNV and CDR2 YYDKDF (reference sequence). The CDR3 is 17 amino acids. V was clipped by 0 bases and J by 0 bases, with 9 bases between them. CDR3 DNA sequence: TGTGCCACCAGCAGAGACCGAGGGCCCTCTGGGGCCAACGTCCTGACTTTC. Its protein product is CATSRDRGPSGANVLTF.

This clonotype was detected ten times or more. The chain joins TRBV6-1 to TRBJ2-2; D call uncertain. Trimming removed 6 bases at V and 9 bases at J, with 11 bases between. The germline V gene encodes CDR1 MNHNS and CDR2 SASEGT. The CDR3 has 12 amino acids. The CDR3 nucleotides are TGTGCCAGCAGGGACCTAACTCGGGAGCTGTTTTTT. Translation gives CASRDLTRELFF.

The chain carries TRBV27 and TRBJ1-6, with D possibly matching TRBD1 (5 bases). This CDR3 has 14 residues. V was trimmed by 2 bases and J by 8 bases, leaving 10 bases between them. Germline assignment: CDR1 MNHEY and CDR2 SMNVEV (reference sequence). The CDR3 spells CASSLVGGDSPLHF. CDR3 nucleotide sequence: TGTGCCAGCAGTTTAGTGGGGGGAGATTCACCCCTCCACTTT.

This clonotype was seen a few times. J is TRBJ2-6 and V is TRBV5-1; TRBD1 aligns across 7 bases. This CDR3 has 16 amino acids. Germline values: CDR1 SGHRS, CDR2 YFSETQ. V lost 0 bases, J lost 0 bases, and 0 bases stayed unmatched. The CDR3 loop is CASSLGQGSGANVLTF. CDR3 nucleotides: TGCGCCAGCAGCTTGGGACAGGGCTCTGGGGCCAACGTCCTGACTTTC.

A few counts support this clonotype. The chain recombines TRBV15 with TRBJ1-5; 8 bases agree with TRBD1. The CDR3 loop spans 14 amino acids. CDR1 and CDR2 from the germline V gene are LNHNV and YYDKDF (reference sequence). Trimming removed 9 bases from V and 3 bases from J; junction bases left unmatched: 7. DNA for the CDR3: TGTGCCACAAGACAGGGGAATAACAATCAGCCCCAGCATTTT. It yields the protein CATRQGNNNQPQHF.